The 18 T cell receptor beta chains listed next were all sequenced from one sample in a study of cytomegalovirus exposure and HLA in healthy donors. Sequenced by immunoSEQ multiplex PCR; TCRdb stores in-frame clones only, minus some. The data contain roughly 90,000 clones, less than 85% of them singletons. Sequences were obtained from PBMCs. The receptor source for this set is a man between 18 and 35 years old in good health and CMV-seropositive.

This chain links TRBV12-2 with TRBJ1-5; TRBD1 is the table's D call and was not checked against the DNA. TRBV12-2 is a listed pseudogene. The CDR3 runs to 18 residues. The CDR3 DNA reads as TGTGCAAGTCGCCCCCGTTTGCGTCAGGGTAGGAGCAATCAGCCCCAGCATTTT. It encodes CASRPRLRQGRSNQPQHF.

The chain combines TRBV19 with TRBJ2-7; 8 bases agree with TRBD2. The J segment lost 0 bases and the V segment lost 10 bases, leaving 14 bases of the junction unmatched. There are 16 residues in the CDR3. Germline values: CDR1 LNHDA, CDR2 SQIVND (reference sequence). The CDR3 sequence is CATRRYSGESSYEQYF. The DNA for the CDR3 is TGTGCCACCAGAAGATATAGCGGGGAAAGCTCCTACGAGCAGTACTTC.

The gene calls are TRBV5-6 and TRBJ1-2; a weak D match, TRBD1 (5 bases). V lost 1 base to trimming and J lost 8 bases, with 12 bases between them. CDR1 and CDR2 from the germline V gene are SGHDT and YYEEEE. The CDR3 runs 13 residues. CDR3: CASSLWAGIGYTF. The CDR3 nucleotides read TGTGCCAGCAGCTTGTGGGCAGGGATAGGCTACACCTTC.

CDR3 region: CASSFYQGREQYF. The CDR3 DNA follows: TGTGCCAGCAGTTTCTACCAGGGGAGAGAGCAGTACTTC. The J gene is TRBJ2-7, the V gene TRBV27; D is possibly TRBD1 (6 bases). This CDR3 is built from 13 residues. Germline-derived CDR1 and CDR2 are MNHEY and SMNVEV (reference sequence). Trimming took 3 bases from V and 7 from J, leaving 13 bases between them.

The chain employs TRBV6-6 and TRBJ2-1; 7 nucleotides agree with TRBD2. Germline trimming cut 7 bases from V and 6 bases from J; bases unmatched to any gene: 9. Germline assignment: CDR1 MNHNY and CDR2 SVGAGI (reference sequence). The CDR3 length is 14 residues. Written as DNA, the CDR3 is TGTGCCAGCACTCCTCGGGGGGTTGTCAATGAGCAGTTCTTC. It encodes CASTPRGVVNEQFF.

This clone was seen at least ten times. This rearrangement joins TRBV4-1 to TRBJ2-2, with D perhaps TRBD2 (5 bases). V lost 3 bases to trimming and J lost 2 bases, with 16 bases between them. CDR3 length: 17 amino acids. Looked up from germline, CDR1 is MGHRA and CDR2 is YSYEKL. CDR3 protein: CASSHHYGSANTGELFF. CDR3 DNA sequence: TGCGCCAGCAGCCACCACTACGGTAGCGCAAACACCGGGGAGCTGTTTTTT.

This clone came up once. The V gene is TRBV28, the J gene TRBJ2-7, with 10 nucleotides matching TRBD2. After removal of 2 bases from V and 5 bases from J, the junction contained 0 bases not matched to a gene. Germline V gene sequence: CDR1 MDHEN, CDR2 SYDVKM. The CDR3 spans 13 residues. Here the CDR3 reads CASSLGTSDEQYV. For the CDR3, the DNA is TGTGCCAGCAGTTTAGGGACTAGCGACGAGCAGTACGTC.

On this clone itself: One end of the junction is discordant with germline, which a read error may explain. This chain uses TRBV9 with TRBJ2-4, with 7 bases that match TRBD1. This CDR3 contains 19 residues. CDR1 and CDR2 from the germline V gene are SGDLS and YYNGEE. CDR3 bases: TGTGCCAGCGAATACAACGCCTTCGTCGGGACAGACGATACCTTCAGATTAGGCTTC. Translating it yields CASEYNAFVGTDDTFRLGF.

This CDR3 is CASSFTGGFVDEQFF. The CDR3 DNA follows: TGTGCCAGCAGTTTTACAGGGGGGTTTGTCGATGAGCAGTTCTTC. V and J are TRBV27 and TRBJ2-1; TRBD1 aligns across 8 bases. Germline V gene sequence: CDR1 MNHEY, CDR2 SMNVEV (reference sequence). This CDR3 region has 15 residues. The J segment lost 8 bases and the V segment lost 3 bases, leaving 9 bases of the junction unmatched.

The V gene is TRBV4-1, the J gene TRBJ1-4, with 10 nucleotides matching TRBD1. In germline, CDR1 is MGHRA, CDR2 YSYEKL. Trimming removed 1 base from V and 6 bases from J; junction bases left unmatched: 5. CDR3 size: 16 residues. CDR3 loop: CASSQGPGTGDEKLFF. The CDR3 bases are TGCGCCAGCAGCCAAGGGCCCGGGACAGGGGATGAAAAACTGTTTTTT.

V is TRBV6-1 and J is TRBJ1-1, with 10 bases that match TRBD1. CDR3 size: 15 residues. The J segment lost 0 bases and the V segment lost 10 bases, leaving 8 bases of the junction unmatched. CDR1 and CDR2 (germline): MNHNS, SASEGT. This CDR3 reads CATWPGQGMNTEAFF. As DNA, the CDR3 is TGTGCCACTTGGCCGGGACAGGGGATGAACACTGAAGCTTTCTTT.

This chain links TRBV28 with TRBJ2-2, with unresolved D. The CDR3 has 13 amino acids. Germline CDR1 MDHEN, CDR2 SYDVKM. Trimming removed 2 bases from V and 7 bases from J, with 8 bases in between. The CDR3 loop reads CASSLRGGGELFF. As DNA, the CDR3 is TGTGCCAGCAGTTTAAGAGGTGGCGGGGAGCTGTTTTTT.

V usage is TRBV4-1 and J usage is TRBJ2-1; 10 bases are a match to TRBD2. Germline CDR1 MGHRA, CDR2 YSYEKL. The CDR3 is made up of 16 amino acids. V was clipped by 2 bases and J by 4 bases; unmatched bases: 5. The DNA for the CDR3 is TGCGCCAGCAGCCAAAAAGGACTAGCGGTTTACAATGAGCAGTTCTTC. It translates to CASSQKGLAVYNEQFF.

This clone was seen a few times. V is TRBV19 and J is TRBJ2-3; 7 nucleotides match TRBD2. Germline CDR1 and CDR2: LNHDA and SQIVND (reference sequence). V lost 5 bases to trimming and J lost 4 bases; unmatched junction nucleotides: 6. The CDR3 runs to 14 residues. CDR3 nucleotide sequence: TGTGCCAGTAGTTTTGGCGCGGGAGCAGATACGCAGTATTTT. Translating it yields CASSFGAGADTQYF.

There are a few counts of this clone. V gene TRBV5-1 combines with J gene TRBJ2-2; 7 nucleotides match TRBD2. CDR1 is SGHRS, CDR2 YFSETQ, per germline. Trimming cost V 7 bases and J 4 bases; bases outside gene matches: 7. The CDR3 runs 14 residues. The CDR3 sequence is CASEGGSGTGELFF. In DNA, the CDR3 is TGCGCCAGCGAGGGCGGGAGCGGCACCGGGGAGCTGTTTTTT.

V is TRBV5-6 and J is TRBJ2-3; 7 bases are shared with TRBD2. The CDR3 is made up of 17 amino acids. Losses at the gene ends were 1 base for V and 0 bases for J; bases not matched to a gene: 8. Germline lookup yields CDR1 SGHDT and CDR2 YYEEEE. CDR3 sequence reads: CASSLLAGAASTDTQYF. CDR3 nucleotide sequence: TGTGCCAGCAGCTTGCTGGCGGGAGCGGCCAGCACAGATACGCAGTATTTT.

This clone has only one observation. The gene calls are TRBV28 and TRBJ2-7; 9 nucleotides match TRBD1. Germline CDR1 reads MDHEN; CDR2 reads SYDVKM. The CDR3 is 18 residues long. J gave up 3 bases and V 5 bases, and 17 bases lay outside the gene matches. CDR3 in DNA: TGTGCCAGCAGTCGTCCGAGATTCGGGACAGGGAACTTCTACGAGCAGTACGTC. Translation: CASSRPRFGTGNFYEQYV.

The genes are TRBV6-5 and TRBJ2-7; 9 bases agree with TRBD1. The V gene's germline CDR1 is MNHEY and CDR2 SVGAGI. The CDR3 is 16 amino acids. Germline trimming cut 0 bases from V and 4 bases from J; bases unmatched to any gene: 7. The CDR3 spells CASSYSGTGMAYEQYF. CDR3 coding DNA: TGTGCCAGCAGTTACTCCGGGACAGGGATGGCATACGAGCAGTACTTC.